The source of this TCR beta chain is a study of blood T cells in healthy people across ages. Findings and caveats of the study: In the absence of known donor CMV status, changes in expanded clonotypes were possibly confounded. TCR beta diversity tracked closely with naive T cell percentage.

It was with a sample-barcoded 5' primer and a J-beta primer mix that a second PCR of roughly 6 to 11 cycles was run. TCRdb processed the 5' RACE reads anew with MiXCR; each CDR3 protein has one entry. The top ten clones hold over 9% of a sample with about 1.6 million distinct CDR3 sequences, about 31% of them seen once. V gave up 3 bases and J gave up 5 bases; unmatched junction bases: 8. In germline, CDR1 is SGDLS, CDR2 YYNGEE. CDR3 length equals 14 residues. Note on this clonotype: Antigen specificity is unknown.

What was sequenced was blood. This receptor was identified in a woman in her twenties or thirties in good health. V usage is TRBV9 and J usage is TRBJ2-7; 7 bases agree with TRBD1. The CDR3 spells CASSDRWTGDEQYF. The CDR3 bases are TGTGCCAGCAGCGACCGATGGACAGGAGACGAGCAGTACTTC.